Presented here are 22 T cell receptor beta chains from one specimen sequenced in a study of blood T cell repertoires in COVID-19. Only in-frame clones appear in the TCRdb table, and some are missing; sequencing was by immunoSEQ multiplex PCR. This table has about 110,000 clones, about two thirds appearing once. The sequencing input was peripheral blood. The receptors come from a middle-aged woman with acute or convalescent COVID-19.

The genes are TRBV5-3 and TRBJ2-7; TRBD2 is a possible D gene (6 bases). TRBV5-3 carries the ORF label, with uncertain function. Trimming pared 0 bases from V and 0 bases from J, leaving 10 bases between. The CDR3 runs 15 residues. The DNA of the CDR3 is TGTGCCAGAAGCTTGGTGGGAGGCTTCTCCTACGAGCAGTACTTC. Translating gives CARSLVGGFSYEQYF.

CDR3 coding DNA: TGTGCCAGCAGCTTGAGAAAGGGGGCCAGGGCTAACTATGGCTACACCTTC. Residues: CASSLRKGARANYGYTF. The chain joins TRBV5-5 to TRBJ1-2; TRBD1 matches 7 bases. The J segment lost 0 bases and the V segment lost 1 base, leaving 9 bases of the junction unmatched. The CDR3 contains 17 residues. CDR1 is SGHKS and CDR2 is YYEKEE in the germline V gene (reference sequence).

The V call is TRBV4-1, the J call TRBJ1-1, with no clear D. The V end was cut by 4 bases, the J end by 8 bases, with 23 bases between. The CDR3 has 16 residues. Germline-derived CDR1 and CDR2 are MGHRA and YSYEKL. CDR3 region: CASSPTVIRGPWEAFF. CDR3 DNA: TGCGCCAGCAGCCCTACAGTCATCCGGGGTCCTTGGGAAGCTTTCTTT.

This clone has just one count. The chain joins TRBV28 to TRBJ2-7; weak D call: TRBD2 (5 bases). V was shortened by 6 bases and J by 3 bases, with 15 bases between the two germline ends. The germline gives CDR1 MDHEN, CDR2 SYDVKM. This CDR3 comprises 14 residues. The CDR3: CASRGGGTSYEQYF. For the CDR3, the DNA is TGTGCCAGCAGGGGCGGAGGAACGAGCTACGAGCAGTACTTC.

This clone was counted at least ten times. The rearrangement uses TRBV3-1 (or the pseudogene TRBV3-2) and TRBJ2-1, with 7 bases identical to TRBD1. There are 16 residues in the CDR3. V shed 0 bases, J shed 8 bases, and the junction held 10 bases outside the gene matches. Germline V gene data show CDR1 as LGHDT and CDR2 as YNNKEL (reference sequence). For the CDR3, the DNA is TGTGCCAGCAGCCAAGACTCAGGGGACAGTGTCGATGAGCAGTTCTTC. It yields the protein CASSQDSGDSVDEQFF.

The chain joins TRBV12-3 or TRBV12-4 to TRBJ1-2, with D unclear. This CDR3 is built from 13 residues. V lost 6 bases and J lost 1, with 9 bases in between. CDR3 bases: TGTGCCAGCAGCTTGGGCGTTAACTATGGCTACACCTTC. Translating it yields CASSLGVNYGYTF.

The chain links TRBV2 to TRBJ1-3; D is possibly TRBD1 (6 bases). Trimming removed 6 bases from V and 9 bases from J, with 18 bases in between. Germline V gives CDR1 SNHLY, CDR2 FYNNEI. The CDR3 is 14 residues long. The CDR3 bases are TGTGCCAGCAGACCTGGGACCGGGGGGCCCACCATATATTTT. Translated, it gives CASRPGTGGPTIYF.

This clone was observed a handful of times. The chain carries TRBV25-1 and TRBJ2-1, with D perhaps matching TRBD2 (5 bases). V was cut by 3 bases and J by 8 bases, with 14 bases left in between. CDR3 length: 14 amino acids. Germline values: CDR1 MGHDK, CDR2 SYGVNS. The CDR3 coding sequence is TGTGCCAGCAGTGACGTGGGGAGAAATGATGAGCAGTTCTTC. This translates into CASSDVGRNDEQFF. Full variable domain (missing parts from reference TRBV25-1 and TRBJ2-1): EADIYQTPRYLVIGTGKKITLECSQTMGHDKMYWYQQDPGMELHLIHYSYGVNSTEKGDLSSESTVSRIRTEHFPLTLESARPSHTSQYLCASSDVGRNDEQFFGPGTRLTVL.

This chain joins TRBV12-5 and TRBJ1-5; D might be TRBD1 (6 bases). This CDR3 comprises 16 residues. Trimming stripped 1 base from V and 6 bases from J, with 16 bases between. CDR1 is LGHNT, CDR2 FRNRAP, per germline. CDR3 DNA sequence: TGTGCTAGTGGTTTGGCCACCCCAGGGGTTCGTCAGCCCCAGCATTTT. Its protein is CASGLATPGVRQPQHF.

CDR3 in DNA: TGTGCCAGCAGAAGCGGGGCAAAGACCCAGTACTTC. Encoded protein: CASRSGAKTQYF. V gene TRBV2 combines with J gene TRBJ2-5; 7 nucleotides align to TRBD2. CDR1 SNHLY and CDR2 FYNNEI come from the germline V gene. The CDR3 extends over 12 amino acids. The V segment lost 6 bases and the J segment 6 bases; nucleotides outside the gene matches: 4. Full variable domain (rest looked up from reference TRBV2 and TRBJ2-5): EPEVTQTPSHQVTQMGQEVILRCVPISNHLYFYWYRQILGQKVEFLVSFYNNEISEKSEIFDDQFSVERPDGSNFTLKIRSTKLEDSAMYFCASRSGAKTQYFGPGTRLLVL.

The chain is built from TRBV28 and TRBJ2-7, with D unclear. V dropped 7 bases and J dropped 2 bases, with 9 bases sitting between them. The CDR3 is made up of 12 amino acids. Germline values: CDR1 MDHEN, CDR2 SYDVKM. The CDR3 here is CASNRFTYEQYF. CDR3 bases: TGTGCCAGCAACAGATTTACCTACGAGCAGTACTTC.

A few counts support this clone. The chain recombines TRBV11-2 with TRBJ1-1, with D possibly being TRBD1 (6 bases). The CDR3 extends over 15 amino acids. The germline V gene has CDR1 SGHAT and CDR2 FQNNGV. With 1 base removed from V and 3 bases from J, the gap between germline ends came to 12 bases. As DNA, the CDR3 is TGTGCCAGCAGCTTAGTACAGGGAGGGGACACTGAAGCTTTCTTT. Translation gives CASSLVQGGDTEAFF.

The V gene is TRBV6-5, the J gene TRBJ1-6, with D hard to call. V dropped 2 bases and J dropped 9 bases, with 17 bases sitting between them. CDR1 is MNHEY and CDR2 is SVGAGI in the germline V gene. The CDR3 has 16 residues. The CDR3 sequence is CASSYREQDHGSPLHF. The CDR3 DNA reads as TGTGCCAGCAGTTACAGGGAGCAGGACCATGGTTCACCCCTCCACTTT.

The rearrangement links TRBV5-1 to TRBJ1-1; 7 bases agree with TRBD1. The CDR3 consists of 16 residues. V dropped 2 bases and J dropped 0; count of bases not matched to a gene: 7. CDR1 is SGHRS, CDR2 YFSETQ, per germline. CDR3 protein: CASSFAGQLMNTEAFF. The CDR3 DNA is TGCGCCAGCAGCTTCGCGGGACAGCTCATGAACACTGAAGCTTTCTTT.

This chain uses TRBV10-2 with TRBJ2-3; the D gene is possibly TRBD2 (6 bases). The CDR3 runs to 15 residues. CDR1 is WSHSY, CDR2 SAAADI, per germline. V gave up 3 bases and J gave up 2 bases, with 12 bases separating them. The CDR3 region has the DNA TGCGCCAGCAGTGATGTCGGGGGATACACAGATACGCAGTATTTT. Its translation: CASSDVGGYTDTQYF.

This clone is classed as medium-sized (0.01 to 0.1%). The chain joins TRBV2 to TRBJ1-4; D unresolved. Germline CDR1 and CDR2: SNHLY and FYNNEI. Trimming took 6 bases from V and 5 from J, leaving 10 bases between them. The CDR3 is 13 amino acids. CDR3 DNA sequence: TGTGCCAGCAGCGGAACAGTGAATGAAAAACTGTTTTTT. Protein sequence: CASSGTVNEKLFF.

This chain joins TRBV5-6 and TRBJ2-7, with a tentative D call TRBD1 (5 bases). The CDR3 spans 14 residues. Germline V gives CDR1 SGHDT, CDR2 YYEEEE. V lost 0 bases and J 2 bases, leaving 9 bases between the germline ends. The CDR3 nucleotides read TGTGCCAGCAGCTTGGTGATGGACACCTACGAGCAGTACTTC. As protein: CASSLVMDTYEQYF.

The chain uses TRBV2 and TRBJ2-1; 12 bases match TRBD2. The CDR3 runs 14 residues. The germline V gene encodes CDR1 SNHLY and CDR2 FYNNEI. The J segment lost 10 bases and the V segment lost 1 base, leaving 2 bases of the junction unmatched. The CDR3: CASSEGLAGVEQFF. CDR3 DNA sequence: TGTGCCAGCAGTGAAGGACTAGCGGGGGTGGAGCAGTTCTTC.

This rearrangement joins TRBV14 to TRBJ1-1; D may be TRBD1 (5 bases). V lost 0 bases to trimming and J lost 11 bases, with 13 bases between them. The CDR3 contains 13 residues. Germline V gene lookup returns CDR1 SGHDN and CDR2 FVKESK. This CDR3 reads CASSQDLGGLAFF. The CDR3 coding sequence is TGTGCCAGCAGCCAAGACCTGGGGGGATTGGCTTTCTTT.

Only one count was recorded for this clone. CDR3 protein: CASSLRQNTEAFF. As DNA, the CDR3 is TGCGCCAGCAGCTTGCGACAGAACACTGAAGCTTTCTTT. This chain links TRBV5-1 with TRBJ1-1; D not resolved. The V gene's germline CDR1 is SGHRS and CDR2 YFSETQ. CDR3 length: 13 residues. Trimming took 1 base from V and 1 from J, leaving 5 bases between them.

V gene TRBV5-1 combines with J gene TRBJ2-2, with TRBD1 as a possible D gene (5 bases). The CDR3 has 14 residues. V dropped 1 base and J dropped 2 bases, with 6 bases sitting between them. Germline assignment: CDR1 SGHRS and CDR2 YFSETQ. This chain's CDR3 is CASSLQGNTGELFF. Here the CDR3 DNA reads TGCGCCAGCAGCTTGCAGGGAAACACCGGGGAGCTGTTTTTT.

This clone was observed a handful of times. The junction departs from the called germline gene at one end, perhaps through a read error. DNA for the CDR3: TGTGCCAGCAGCCCCGACAGCCGCAGTACTTTTTTC. Encoded protein: CASSPDSRSTFF. The chain joins TRBV11-1 to TRBJ1-2; weak D call: TRBD1 (5 bases). Germline assignment: CDR1 SGHAT and CDR2 FQDESV (reference sequence). The CDR3 contains 12 residues.